A single sample gave rise to the 22 T cell receptor beta chains below, sequenced in a study of shared clonotypes between healthy human individuals. Naive CD8 cells lacked CD45RO and underwent positive selection for CCR7, leaving out terminally differentiated effector memory CD45RA+ cells. The assay was immunoSEQ multiplex PCR, and TCRdb's table has in-frame clones only and misses some. The sample has about 590,000 clones, just under 97% seen once. Material: naive CD8+ T cells sorted from blood. These receptors were taken from a woman younger than 45 in good health.

This clone showed up just a few times. The chain is built from TRBV5-1 and TRBJ2-5; TRBD2 aligns across 10 bases. The CDR3 consists of 16 residues. Losses at the gene ends were 0 bases for V and 4 bases for J; bases not matched to a gene: 6. Germline assignment: CDR1 SGHRS and CDR2 YFSETQ. This chain's CDR3 is CASSLAAGGTGETQYF. The CDR3 coding sequence is TGCGCCAGCAGCTTGGCAGCGGGAGGGACGGGAGAGACCCAGTACTTC.

The chain is built from TRBV11-2 and TRBJ1-2; D gene ambiguous. V was shortened by 3 bases and J by 8 bases, with 10 bases between the two germline ends. The V gene's germline CDR1 is SGHAT and CDR2 FQNNGV. The CDR3 totals 12 residues. The CDR3 protein is CASSFRGSGYTF. The CDR3 DNA sequence: TGTGCCAGCAGCTTCAGAGGGTCCGGCTACACCTTC.

The V call is TRBV7-9, the J call TRBJ1-5, with TRBD1 matching over 10 bases. V was pared by 5 bases and J by 5 bases, with 3 bases of the junction left unmatched. The CDR3 is 14 residues long. Looked up from germline, CDR1 is SEHNR and CDR2 is FQNEAQ (reference sequence). DNA for the CDR3: TGTGCCAGCAGCCCCGGACAGGGGGATCAGCCCCAGCATTTT. This codes for CASSPGQGDQPQHF.

With regard to this clone: Within the sample, other DNA sequences also encode this same CDR3. V usage is TRBV27 and J usage is TRBJ2-1; D is undetermined. There are 13 residues in the CDR3. The V gene's germline CDR1 is MNHEY and CDR2 SMNVEV (reference sequence). Trimming pared 0 bases from V and 5 bases from J, leaving 5 bases between. CDR3 DNA sequence: TGTGCCAGCAGTTTATCCTTGAACAATGAGCAGTTCTTC. Its translation is CASSLSLNNEQFF.

This chain uses TRBV4-1 with TRBJ1-1; a possible D gene is TRBD1 (5 bases). The ends were cut back, 3 bases at V and 9 bases at J, with 20 bases in the middle. The CDR3 contains 15 residues. Looked up from germline, CDR1 is MGHRA and CDR2 is YSYEKL. The CDR3 sequence is CASSHLTGLDVKAFF. CDR3 sequence (DNA): TGCGCCAGCAGCCACCTGACGGGACTGGACGTAAAAGCTTTCTTT.

This sequence joins TRBV18 and TRBJ2-5; D gene uncertain. CDR3 size: 15 residues. V was shortened by 2 bases and J by 5 bases, with 15 bases between the two germline ends. CDR1 is KGHSH, CDR2 LQKENI, per germline. CDR3 DNA sequence: TGTGCCAGCTCACCAGATCTGGGCCGGGCGGAGACCCAGTACTTC. It translates to CASSPDLGRAETQYF.

The chain combines TRBV7-8 with TRBJ2-1; 9 nucleotides align to TRBD2. Germline V gene lookup returns CDR1 SGHVS and CDR2 FQNEAQ. This CDR3 has 13 amino acids. V shed 5 bases and J 11 bases; nucleotides not matched to a gene: 7. The CDR3 nucleotides are TGTGCCAGCAGCGCCCTATCTAGCGGGAAGCAGTTCTTC. This translates into CASSALSSGKQFF.

The V call is TRBV6-5, the J call TRBJ1-3; D gene ambiguous. Germline-derived CDR1 and CDR2 are MNHEY and SVGAGI. V lost 0 bases to trimming and J lost 4 bases, with 13 bases between them. The CDR3 loop spans 16 amino acids. The CDR3 coding sequence is TGTGCCAGCAGTTACTCCGGCCAAGGGTGGGGAAACACCATATATTTT. Translation: CASSYSGQGWGNTIYF.

V gene TRBV7-9 combines with J gene TRBJ1-5; a weak D match, TRBD1 (5 bases). The ends were cut back, 5 bases at V and 1 base at J, with 24 bases in the middle. Looked up from germline, CDR1 is SEHNR and CDR2 is FQNEAQ (reference sequence). The CDR3 spans 19 residues. This chain's CDR3 is CASSNNPLSGTFSNQPQHF. The DNA for the CDR3 is TGTGCCAGCAGCAACAACCCCCTCTCAGGGACTTTCAGCAATCAGCCCCAGCATTTT.

The chain uses TRBV7-9 and TRBJ2-2, with 10 nucleotides matching TRBD2. Trimming took 7 bases from V and 1 from J; bases not matched to a gene: 3. Looked up from germline, CDR1 is SEHNR and CDR2 is FQNEAQ (reference sequence). The CDR3 sequence is 15 residues long. The CDR3 sequence is CASTTSGENTGELFF. The CDR3 nucleotides are TGTGCCAGCACCACTAGCGGGGAGAACACCGGGGAGCTGTTTTTT.

The chain links TRBV6-4 to TRBJ2-2; the D is unclear. The CDR3 extends over 13 amino acids. Germline-derived CDR1 and CDR2 are MRHNA and SNTAGT. V was clipped by 9 bases and J by 1 base, with 9 bases between them. Written as DNA, the CDR3 is TGTGCCAGTTTAGAAGAGAACACCGGGGAGCTGTTTTTT. Encoded protein: CASLEENTGELFF.

The chain has TRBV30 and TRBJ2-2, with D possibly being TRBD1 or TRBD2 (6 bases each). The CDR3 has 13 residues. The ends were cut back, 2 bases at V and 6 bases at J, with 10 bases in the middle. The germline V gene has CDR1 GTSNPN and CDR2 SVGIG (reference sequence). Written as DNA, the CDR3 is TGTGCCTGGAGTCACAGGGAGGCCGGGGAGCTGTTTTTT. Protein: CAWSHREAGELFF. The whole variable domain, filled in from reference TRBV30 and TRBJ2-2, reads SQTIHQWPATLVQPVGSPLSLECTVEGTSNPNLYWYRQAAGRGLQLLFYSVGIGQISSEVPQNLSASRPQDRQFILSSKKLLLSDSGFYLCAWSHREAGELFFGEGSRLTVL.

This clone came up once. V usage is TRBV6-5 and J usage is TRBJ2-3; D remains ambiguous. The V end was cut by 5 bases, the J end by 1 base, with 13 bases between. This CDR3 contains 15 residues. Germline V gene data show CDR1 as MNHEY and CDR2 as SVGAGI. DNA for the CDR3: TGTGCCAGCAGTCATGACTGGCGTGGCACAGATACGCAGTATTTT. This sequence encodes CASSHDWRGTDTQYF.

A note on this clone: Other nucleotide sequences in the sample specify the same CDR3. This chain's CDR3 is CASSPGTSGKGEQYF. As DNA, the CDR3 is TGTGCCAGCAGTCCCGGGACTAGCGGGAAAGGCGAGCAGTACTTC. This rearrangement joins TRBV27 to TRBJ2-7, with 13 bases that match TRBD2. Germline values: CDR1 MNHEY, CDR2 SMNVEV (reference sequence). This CDR3 has 15 amino acids. The V and J ends lost 5 bases and 6 bases, in that order; junction bases with no gene match: 7.

This clone was seen only once. This chain joins TRBV6-1 and TRBJ2-1; 14 bases map to TRBD2. This CDR3 region has 15 residues. V shed 5 bases and J 12 bases; nucleotides not matched to a gene: 9. Germline assignment: CDR1 MNHNS and CDR2 SASEGT. The CDR3 spells CASSRTGLAGVSQFF. For the CDR3, the DNA is TGTGCCAGCAGTAGAACGGGACTAGCGGGAGTGTCGCAGTTCTTC.

The rearrangement joins TRBV9 to TRBJ2-1; 13 bases are a match to TRBD2. Trimming cost V 4 bases and J 9 bases; bases outside gene matches: 7. CDR3 size: 15 residues. In germline, CDR1 is SGDLS, CDR2 YYNGEE. CDR3 DNA sequence: TGTGCCAGCAGCACTCGGACTAGCGGGAGTAGTGAGCAGTTCTTC. This encodes CASSTRTSGSSEQFF.

This rearrangement joins TRBV6-6 to TRBJ2-5; the D call may be TRBD1 or TRBD2 (5 bases each). The J call may be incorrect, as the DNA end agrees better with TRBJ2-7. The CDR3 has 14 amino acids. Germline V lookup: CDR1 MNHNY, CDR2 SVGAGI (reference sequence). In DNA form, the CDR3 reads TGTGCCAGCAGTAACCGGGACGGATCCTACGAGCAGTACTTC. Translated: CASSNRDGSYEQYF.

The V gene is TRBV9, the J gene TRBJ2-7; D gene uncertain. V lost 0 bases and J 0 bases, leaving 7 bases between the germline ends. This CDR3 comprises 14 residues. Germline V gene lookup returns CDR1 SGDLS and CDR2 YYNGEE. The CDR3 region has the DNA TGTGCCAGCAGCGTAGGTGGCTACTCCTACGAGCAGTACTTC. It yields the protein CASSVGGYSYEQYF.

The rearrangement uses TRBV21-1 and TRBJ2-7; the table's D call TRBD2 went unverified against the DNA. TRBV21-1 is an annotated pseudogene. The CDR3 spans 14 residues. CDR3 coding DNA: TGTGCCAGCAGACCCGGACGGAGGGCCGCGTGGCAGTACTTC. This codes for CASRPGRRAAWQYF.

This chain uses TRBV5-4 with TRBJ1-1; the D is unclear. V lost 2 bases and J 0 bases, leaving 14 bases between the germline ends. There are 16 residues in the CDR3. Germline values: CDR1 SGHNT, CDR2 YYREEE (reference sequence). The CDR3 region has the DNA TGTGCCAGCAGCTTTTCTGCGGGAGGCTTGAACACTGAAGCTTTCTTT. As protein: CASSFSAGGLNTEAFF. Full variable domain (outside the CDR3, taken from reference TRBV5-4 and TRBJ1-1): ETGVTQSPTHLIKTRGQQVTLRCSSQSGHNTVSWYQQALGQGPQFIFQYYREEENGRGNFPPRFSGLQFPNYSSELNVNALELDDSALYLCASSFSAGGLNTEAFFGQGTRLTVV.

This chain links TRBV5-5 with TRBJ1-1; no definite D call. Germline values: CDR1 SGHKS, CDR2 YYEKEE (reference sequence). The CDR3 sequence is 14 residues long. Deletions cut 5 bases from V and 0 bases from J, with 11 bases between. This CDR3 reads CASRHPGMNTEAFF. CDR3 bases: TGTGCCAGCAGGCACCCAGGAATGAACACTGAAGCTTTCTTT. Full variable domain (remainder filled in from reference TRBV5-5 and TRBJ1-1): DAGVTQSPTHLIKTRGQQVTLRCSPISGHKSVSWYQQVLGQGPQFIFQYYEKEERGRGNFPDRFSARQFPNYSSELNVNALLLGDSALYLCASRHPGMNTEAFFGQGTRLTVV.

The chain recombines TRBV9 with TRBJ1-2; tentatively, D is TRBD1 (5 bases). The ends were cut back, 3 bases at V and 5 bases at J, with 11 bases in the middle. The CDR3 has 13 amino acids. The germline V gene encodes CDR1 SGDLS and CDR2 YYNGEE. The CDR3 bases are TGTGCCAGCAGCGCCCCTAAGGGGTATGGCTACACCTTC. The encoded protein is CASSAPKGYGYTF.